One and the same sample provided the 26 T cell receptor beta chains below, sequenced in a study of regulatory T cells in long-lasting Graves disease (dated by TCRdb to the early 2020s). This specimen's time point label, interpreted: persistent/refractory GD, antithyroid drugs over 5 years with positive TRAb. For both TCR sequencing and RNA sequencing, RNA was extracted from PBMCs using TRIzol. Receptor amplification or capture employed multiplex PCR. Sequencing used an Illumina HiSeq 4000. TCR beta libraries were built with iRepertoire HTBI primers and Arm-PCR amplification of CDR3 regions. Clones were called with MiXCR by TCRdb after fastp trimmed the public reads at Q25, and only in-frame beta chains were retained. Here each entry gathers all rows of one CDR3 protein and keeps the most common genes and DNA. For this sample the table gives roughly 500,000 distinct CDR3 sequences, of which 20% to 25% were detected only once. The ten largest clones take up over 7.5% of the sample.

Sequenced material: peripheral blood mononuclear cells (PBMCs), taken when the disease was refractory, from a patient treated with antithyroid drugs. These receptors were collected from a female donor with Graves disease.

The chain is built from TRBV14 and TRBJ1-2; maybe TRBD1 (5 bases). CDR1 is SGHDN and CDR2 is FVKESK in the germline V gene. This CDR3 spans 11 amino acids. V lost 4 bases and J lost 14, with 14 bases in between. CDR3 coding DNA: TGTGCCAGCAGCCTAGGGACGGCTAAAACCTTC. Protein sequence: CASSLGTAKTF.

This clonotype has ten or more counts. The genes are TRBV2 and TRBJ1-1; D is unclear. CDR3 length: 13 amino acids. V lost 7 bases to trimming and J lost 4 bases, with 13 bases between them. CDR1 and CDR2 from the germline V gene are SNHLY and FYNNEI. CDR3 nucleotides: TGTGCCAGCAAACAGCCGGGGAGCACTGAAGCTTTCTTT. This translates into CASKQPGSTEAFF.

The chain joins TRBV7-8 to TRBJ2-1, with TRBD2 matching over 10 bases. Germline loops: CDR1 SGHVS, CDR2 FQNEAQ. The length of the CDR3 is 16 residues. The trim removed 1 base at V and 5 bases at J, leaving 5 bases unmatched. The CDR3 sequence: CASSLGVAGGHNEQFF. The CDR3 DNA follows: TGTGCCAGCAGCTTAGGGGTAGCGGGAGGCCACAATGAGCAGTTCTTC.

The V gene is TRBV5-4, the J gene TRBJ1-1, with a tentative D call TRBD1 (6 bases). Germline CDR1 is SGHNT and CDR2 is YYREEE (reference sequence). The CDR3 totals 17 residues. V gave up 1 base and J gave up 0 bases, with 16 bases separating them. CDR3 loop: CASSLRGRGRMNTEAFF. Written as DNA, the CDR3 is TGTGCCAGCAGCTTGAGGGGACGGGGGCGAATGAACACTGAAGCTTTCTTT.

V is TRBV10-3 and J is TRBJ2-6, with 9 bases that match TRBD1. From germline, CDR1 is ENHRY and CDR2 SYGVKD. V trimming: 7 bases; J trimming: 2 bases; junction bases outside the gene matches: 9. The CDR3 runs to 17 residues. CDR3: CAINNDRGTAGANVLTF. CDR3 bases: TGTGCCATCAATAACGACAGGGGGACTGCTGGGGCCAACGTCCTGACTTTC.

There are many counts of this clonotype. The chain recombines TRBV6-1 with TRBJ2-7, with a possible D match to TRBD2 (5 bases). The CDR3 loop spans 12 amino acids. CDR1 is MNHNS, CDR2 SASEGT, per germline. V was shortened by 7 bases and J by 9 bases, with 16 bases between the two germline ends. CDR3 amino acids: CASKEGIRGQYF. DNA for the CDR3: TGTGCCAGCAAAGAGGGAATTCGGGGGCAGTACTTC.

V and J are TRBV20-1 and TRBJ1-2, with 7 bases identical to TRBD1. Germline V gene sequence: CDR1 DFQATT, CDR2 SNEGSKA (reference sequence). V lost 1 base and J lost 5; bases outside the gene matches: 7. CDR3 length: 14 amino acids. CDR3 coding DNA: TGCAGTGCTAGAGGACAGGGAGGGGCATATGGCTACACCTTC. Protein product: CSARGQGGAYGYTF.

The table lists this clonotype with many counts. The CDR3 loop is CASSFRGDSEAFF. CDR3 DNA: TGTGCCAGCAGTTTTCGGGGGGACTCTGAAGCTTTCTTT. The chain uses TRBV27 and TRBJ1-1; the D gene is possibly TRBD1 (5 bases). The germline CDR1 and CDR2 sequences are MNHEY and SMNVEV (reference sequence). The CDR3 runs to 13 residues. V lost 3 bases and J 6 bases, leaving 11 bases between the germline ends.

This clonotype has just a few counts. This chain uses TRBV9 with TRBJ1-2; maybe TRBD1 (5 bases). CDR3 length: 14 residues. The germline V gene has CDR1 SGDLS and CDR2 YYNGEE. The germline V and J ends were trimmed by 0 bases and 6 bases, with 12 bases remaining between them. The CDR3 DNA reads as TGTGCCAGCAGCGTAGGGGTAGGCAGGGATGGCTACACCTTC. Translation gives CASSVGVGRDGYTF.

The chain recombines TRBV20-1 with TRBJ2-2; 7 positions agree with TRBD1. The CDR3 is 16 amino acids. The J segment lost 0 bases and the V segment lost 0 bases, leaving 4 bases of the junction unmatched. The V gene's germline CDR1 is DFQATT and CDR2 SNEGSKA (reference sequence). The DNA of the CDR3 is TGCAGTGCTAGAGACCCGACAGGGCCGAACACCGGGGAGCTGTTTTTT. This codes for CSARDPTGPNTGELFF.

Ten or more counts support this clonotype. The J gene is TRBJ2-5, the V gene TRBV7-3, with TRBD2 matching over 9 bases. The V gene end was trimmed by 2 bases and the J gene end by 6 bases; junction bases not matched to a gene: 7. Germline values: CDR1 SGHTA, CDR2 FQGTGA. This CDR3 is 15 amino acids long. CDR3 coding DNA: TGTGCCAGCAGCTTAGCGGGAGGGCCTCGGCAGACCCAGTACTTC. It encodes CASSLAGGPRQTQYF.

The genes are TRBV6-5 and TRBJ2-5; TRBD2 matches at 10 bases. Trimming at V came to 0 bases and at J to 3 bases, leaving 4 bases not matched to a gene. The CDR3 is 16 residues long. CDR1 MNHEY and CDR2 SVGAGI come from the germline V gene. CDR3 sequence reads: CASSYSMSGREETQYF. CDR3 in DNA: TGTGCCAGCAGTTACTCGATGAGCGGGAGGGAAGAGACCCAGTACTTC.

Only a few counts were recorded for this clonotype. This chain connects TRBV6-1 to TRBJ2-7; no clear D. V was shortened by 1 base and J by 2 bases, with 6 bases between the two germline ends. This CDR3 is 13 amino acids long. Germline lookup yields CDR1 MNHNS and CDR2 SASEGT. CDR3 in amino acids: CASSEEPAYEQYF. The CDR3 nucleotides read TGTGCCAGCAGTGAAGAGCCCGCCTACGAGCAGTACTTC.

This clonotype was counted only a few times. The chain recombines TRBV6-2 or TRBV6-3 with TRBJ2-1; either TRBD1 or TRBD2 may fit D (5 bases each). The CDR3 covers 15 residues. Germline V gene data show CDR1 as MNHEY and CDR2 as SVGEGT. V was shortened by 6 bases and J by 0 bases, with 12 bases between the two germline ends. The CDR3, as DNA: TGTGCCAGCAGGGGGGAGCGGATCTCCTACAATGAGCAGTTCTTC. Translated: CASRGERISYNEQFF.

This clonotype was observed a few times. The chain combines TRBV4-1 with TRBJ2-6; D uncertain. The length of the CDR3 is 15 residues. V was trimmed by 1 base and J by 2 bases, leaving 6 bases between them. In germline, CDR1 is MGHRA, CDR2 YSYEKL. The DNA for the CDR3 is TGCGCCAGCAGCCAAGTACACGCTGGGGCCAACGTCCTGACTTTC. Encoded protein: CASSQVHAGANVLTF.

This clonotype occurred a few times. V gene TRBV14 combines with J gene TRBJ1-6; weak D call: TRBD1 (6 bases). This CDR3 region has 15 residues. Germline CDR1 reads SGHDN; CDR2 reads FVKESK. Trimming shortened V by 0 bases and J by 4 bases, and 7 bases separated the two germline ends. The CDR3 nucleotides read TGTGCCAGCAGCCAAGAACAGGGTTATAATTCACCCCTCCACTTT. Amino acids: CASSQEQGYNSPLHF.

This clonotype came up many times. This sequence joins TRBV27 and TRBJ2-5; no reliable D call. V dropped 5 bases and J dropped 1 base, with 14 bases sitting between them. Germline loops: CDR1 MNHEY, CDR2 SMNVEV (reference sequence). The length of the CDR3 is 15 residues. CDR3 in DNA: TGTGCCAGCAGTACCGGTCCCTTCTCCCAAGAGACCCAGTACTTC. Amino acid sequence: CASSTGPFSQETQYF.

The chain has TRBV27 and TRBJ1-3, with unresolved D. Trimming removed 3 bases at V and 0 bases at J, with 15 bases between. The CDR3 sequence is 17 residues long. Germline lookup yields CDR1 MNHEY and CDR2 SMNVEV (reference sequence). CDR3 protein: CASSFRGSGRSGNTIYF. In DNA, the CDR3 is TGTGCCAGCAGTTTCCGAGGATCAGGCCGCTCTGGAAACACCATATATTTT.

This sequence joins TRBV12-3 or TRBV12-4 and TRBJ2-1, with 9 bases lining up with TRBD2. This CDR3 spans 17 amino acids. The J segment lost 5 bases and the V segment lost 6 bases, leaving 14 bases of the junction unmatched. The CDR3 nucleotides are TGTGCCAGCAGGTCCCGGGGCTTAGCGGGAGAACACAATGAGCAGTTCTTC. Encoded protein: CASRSRGLAGEHNEQFF.

This clonotype was detected many times. In DNA, the CDR3 is TGTGCCAGCAGTTACTCTCGGGTAATAGGCCACAATGAGCAGTTCTTC. Its translation: CASSYSRVIGHNEQFF. This chain connects TRBV6-2 or TRBV6-3 to TRBJ2-1; D is undetermined. V gave up 0 bases and J gave up 5 bases, with 14 bases separating them. CDR1 is MNHEY, CDR2 SVGEGT, per germline. This CDR3 region has 16 residues.

This clonotype came up many times. The rearrangement joins TRBV20-1 to TRBJ1-2, with D tentatively TRBD1 (5 bases). The CDR3 spans 11 residues. Trimming took off 0 bases at V and 8 bases at J, with 7 bases between the two ends. The V gene's germline CDR1 is DFQATT and CDR2 SNEGSKA (reference sequence). The CDR3 is CSARDKGGYTF. The CDR3 DNA sequence: TGCAGTGCTAGAGATAAGGGGGGCTACACCTTC.

The chain is built from TRBV3-1 and TRBJ2-1; possible D gene TRBD1, 6 bases. Trimming removed 3 bases at V and 7 bases at J, with 13 bases between. Germline lookup yields CDR1 LGHDT and CDR2 YNNKEL (reference sequence). This CDR3 is 14 amino acids long. This CDR3 is CASSQIVDRNEQFF. DNA of the CDR3: TGTGCCAGCAGCCAGATTGTGGACAGAAATGAGCAGTTCTTC.

On this clonotype: A much larger clone differs by one base, so this may be a read error. This sequence joins TRBV6-2 or TRBV6-3 and TRBJ2-7; D is uncertain. V was shortened by 6 bases and J by 0 bases, with 12 bases between the two germline ends. CDR1 and CDR2 (germline): MNHEY, SVGEGT. The CDR3 covers 14 residues. CDR3 region: CASSADWGSYEQYF. The CDR3 DNA reads TGTGCCAGCAGCGCAGACTGGGGCTCCTACGAGCAGTACTTC.

This clonotype was counted ten times or more. The genes are TRBV11-2 and TRBJ2-5; 7 nucleotides match TRBD1. The germline gives CDR1 SGHAT, CDR2 FQNNGV. V shed 1 base, J shed 5 bases, and the junction held 1 base outside the gene matches. The CDR3 totals 13 residues. Here the CDR3 reads CASSLVTGETQYF. The CDR3 DNA reads TGTGCCAGCAGCTTAGTGACAGGGGAGACCCAGTACTTC.

The chain combines TRBV5-1 with TRBJ2-1; D remains ambiguous. Deletions cut 6 bases from V and 0 bases from J, with 16 bases between. The length of the CDR3 is 16 residues. The germline CDR1 and CDR2 sequences are SGHRS and YFSETQ. The CDR3 reads CASTWDPASSYNEQFF. For the CDR3, the DNA is TGCGCCAGCACCTGGGATCCAGCCAGCTCCTACAATGAGCAGTTCTTC. Full variable domain (outside the CDR3, taken from reference TRBV5-1 and TRBJ2-1): KAGVTQTPRYLIKTRGQQVTLSCSPISGHRSVSWYQQTPGQGLQFLFEYFSETQRNKGNFPGRFSGRQFSNSRSEMNVSTLELGDSALYLCASTWDPASSYNEQFFGPGTRLTVL.

The V and J genes are TRBV5-1 and TRBJ2-1; D is undetermined. Germline lookup yields CDR1 SGHRS and CDR2 YFSETQ. The length of the CDR3 is 15 residues. The V end lost 4 bases, the J end lost 2 bases, and 13 bases lay between the germline ends. The CDR3 loop is CASSTGEPPYNEQFF. In DNA, the CDR3 is TGCGCCAGCAGCACCGGCGAGCCCCCCTACAATGAGCAGTTCTTC. Together with reference TRBV5-1 and TRBJ2-1, the CDR3 gives the full variable domain: KAGVTQTPRYLIKTRGQQVTLSCSPISGHRSVSWYQQTPGQGLQFLFEYFSETQRNKGNFPGRFSGRQFSNSRSEMNVSTLELGDSALYLCASSTGEPPYNEQFFGPGTRLTVL.